Following are 20 T cell receptor beta chains from one sample sequenced in a study of CD8+ T cells in alopecia areata. cDNA prepared by RNA extraction and subsequent reverse transcription served as the template for sequencing. The table came from immunoSEQ multiplex PCR; TCRdb's copy has only in-frame clones and leaves some out. The table lists some 220,000 clones, approximately 57% of them singletons. Treatment specified: oral pan-JAK inhibitor, 5-10 mg twice daily. Sequencing used CD4+ T cells sorted from blood, obtained at week 4, from a patient treated with tofacitinib. The receptors were gathered from a human donor with alopecia areata.

This clone was detected a few times. The chain joins TRBV29-1 to TRBJ2-1; 7 nucleotides line up with TRBD1. With 7 bases clipped from V and 9 bases from J, the junction kept 9 bases outside the gene matches. This CDR3 is built from 12 residues. Per the germline V gene, CDR1 is SQVTM and CDR2 is ANQGSEA. CDR3 DNA: TGCAGCGGTTTAGTACAGGGGATTGAGCAGTTCTTC. It specifies CSGLVQGIEQFF.

The rearrangement uses TRBV5-1 and TRBJ2-7, with D perhaps given as TRBD1 or TRBD2 (5 bases each). V dropped 0 bases and J dropped 5 bases, with 6 bases sitting between them. The CDR3 loop spans 12 amino acids. Germline values: CDR1 SGHRS, CDR2 YFSETQ. The CDR3 coding sequence is TGCGCCAGCAGCTTGGTGGGGGACGAGCAGTACTTC. It encodes CASSLVGDEQYF.

The chain couples TRBV29-1 to TRBJ2-2; D is undetermined. Deletions cut 7 bases from V and 3 bases from J, with 12 bases between. Germline CDR1 reads SQVTM; CDR2 reads ANQGSEA. This CDR3 has 13 residues. This CDR3 reads CSARPGYTGELFF. The CDR3 DNA reads TGCAGCGCCCGGCCCGGGTACACCGGGGAGCTGTTTTTT.

The V gene is TRBV4-1, the J gene TRBJ2-1; D tentatively fits TRBD1 or TRBD2 (6 bases each). CDR1 and CDR2 from the germline V gene are MGHRA and YSYEKL. Deletions cut 1 base from V and 12 bases from J, with 16 bases between. This CDR3 comprises 14 residues. Here the CDR3 reads CASSQVFPGAPQFF. CDR3 DNA sequence: TGCGCCAGCAGCCAAGTTTTTCCGGGGGCGCCGCAGTTCTTC.

On this clone itself: The sample carries other DNA sequences with the same CDR3. This chain uses TRBV6-5 with TRBJ1-2; 7 nucleotides align to TRBD1. V was pared by 6 bases and J by 4 bases, with 8 bases of the junction left unmatched. Germline values: CDR1 MNHEY, CDR2 SVGAGI. This CDR3 contains 14 residues. CDR3: CASSRTGVGYGYTF. CDR3 DNA: TGTGCCAGCAGCCGCACAGGGGTAGGCTATGGCTACACCTTC.

This clone was found a few times. The rearrangement uses TRBV29-1 and TRBJ1-4; 7 bases align to TRBD1. This CDR3 is 13 amino acids long. CDR1 is SQVTM, CDR2 ANQGSEA, per germline. Trimming cost V 8 bases and J 5 bases; bases outside gene matches: 8. The CDR3 protein is CSCQGQSNEKLFF. Here the CDR3 DNA reads TGCAGCTGCCAGGGACAGTCGAATGAAAAACTGTTTTTT.

The chain links TRBV29-1 to TRBJ1-2, with D uncertain. Germline CDR1 is SQVTM and CDR2 is ANQGSEA. This CDR3 is built from 15 residues. Between the trimmed V and J ends, which lost 0 bases and 2 bases, there was a span of 13 bases. The CDR3 loop reads CSVEDRGVPNYGYTF. The CDR3 DNA follows: TGCAGCGTTGAAGATCGGGGTGTACCCAACTATGGCTACACCTTC.

The chain links TRBV11-2 to TRBJ1-1; D perhaps matches TRBD1 (5 bases). V lost 5 bases and J 3 bases, leaving 19 bases between the germline ends. Germline CDR1 is SGHAT and CDR2 is FQNNGV. CDR3 length: 16 residues. The CDR3, as DNA: TGTGCCAGCAGCCTGAAGGGGACTCCAAGGGACACTGAAGCTTTCTTT. Amino acid sequence: CASSLKGTPRDTEAFF.

This chain connects TRBV30 to TRBJ1-1; D remains unclear. V shed 2 bases and J shed 4 bases, with 11 bases lying between them. The CDR3 runs 13 residues. Germline values: CDR1 GTSNPN, CDR2 SVGIG (reference sequence). In DNA form, the CDR3 reads TGTGCCTGGAGTCCCCTTCCTCGCACTGAAGCTTTCTTT. Translated: CAWSPLPRTEAFF.

The sample holds many counts of this clone. The V and J genes are TRBV10-3 and TRBJ1-3, with TRBD1 as a possible D gene (6 bases). V lost 3 bases to trimming and J lost 2 bases, with 17 bases between them. The CDR3 covers 17 residues. Germline V gene sequence: CDR1 ENHRY, CDR2 SYGVKD. CDR3 sequence (DNA): TGTGCCATCAGTGATGTGGTCGGACAGCTGACTGGAAACACCATATATTTT. Translated, it gives CAISDVVGQLTGNTIYF.

V usage is TRBV15 and J usage is TRBJ1-6; no definite D call. From germline, CDR1 is LNHNV and CDR2 YYDKDF (reference sequence). Trimming removed 0 bases at V and 9 bases at J, with 12 bases between. The CDR3 sequence is 15 residues long. The CDR3 loop is CATSRDAKGGSPLHF. In nucleotides, the CDR3 is TGTGCCACCAGCAGAGATGCCAAGGGTGGTTCACCCCTCCACTTT.

The sample holds many counts of this clone. The chain links TRBV12-5 to TRBJ2-1, with D perhaps TRBD1 (6 bases). CDR1 is LGHNT and CDR2 is FRNRAP in the germline V gene. CDR3 size: 14 residues. Trimming cost V 9 bases and J 10 bases, with 22 bases left between them. CDR3 in amino acids: CASQTGAWLNEQFF. CDR3 DNA: TGTGCTAGCCAGACAGGTGCGTGGTTAAACGAGCAGTTCTTC.

In its sample, this clone is medium-sized. The rearrangement links TRBV4-3 to TRBJ2-5, with 7 nucleotides matching TRBD1. The V segment lost 4 bases and the J segment 2 bases; nucleotides outside the gene matches: 10. CDR1 and CDR2 from the germline V gene are LGHNA and YSLEER. The CDR3 spans 16 residues. Here the CDR3 reads CASSPVRGTVQETQYF. The CDR3 nucleotides read TGCGCCAGCAGCCCAGTAAGGGGGACAGTACAAGAGACCCAGTACTTC.

This clone was picked up a small number of times. This chain uses TRBV28 with TRBJ2-6, with no clear D. Trimming cost V 6 bases and J 0 bases, with 12 bases left between them. CDR3 length: 16 amino acids. Germline CDR1 and CDR2: MDHEN and SYDVKM. CDR3 sequence (DNA): TGTGCCAGCAGAACACGGACCGACTCTGGGGCCAACGTCCTGACTTTC. This sequence encodes CASRTRTDSGANVLTF.

In this sample, this clone turned up a few times. The chain combines TRBV18 with TRBJ1-1; 8 bases fit TRBD1. Trimming took 1 base from V and 3 from J; bases not matched to a gene: 4. The V gene's germline CDR1 is KGHSH and CDR2 LQKENI. The CDR3 runs to 15 residues. This CDR3 reads CASSPLGQGDTEAFF. The CDR3 coding sequence is TGTGCCAGCTCACCACTAGGACAGGGCGACACTGAAGCTTTCTTT.

The V call is TRBV11-2, the J call TRBJ2-3; D is ambiguous. The CDR3 loop spans 15 amino acids. CDR1 SGHAT and CDR2 FQNNGV come from the germline V gene. The V end was cut by 5 bases, the J end by 3 bases, with 15 bases between. The CDR3 here is CASSHSRTRTDTQYF. DNA of the CDR3: TGTGCCAGCAGCCACTCTCGGACGCGGACAGATACGCAGTATTTT.

The chain joins TRBV29-1 to TRBJ1-1; D is uncertain. The V end was cut by 5 bases, the J end by 3 bases, with 10 bases between. The germline gives CDR1 SQVTM, CDR2 ANQGSEA. The CDR3 sequence is 12 residues long. CDR3 coding DNA: TGCAGCGTTCTTGGCAGCTACACTGAAGCTTTCTTT. This gives the protein CSVLGSYTEAFF.

The V gene is TRBV30, the J gene TRBJ1-2; no clear D gene. The CDR3 is 11 amino acids. V was cut by 4 bases and J by 4 bases, with 7 bases left in between. The germline V gene encodes CDR1 GTSNPN and CDR2 SVGIG (reference sequence). CDR3 in DNA: TGTGCCTGGACAGGTTCCTATGGCTACACCTTC. This encodes CAWTGSYGYTF.

J is TRBJ2-1 and V is TRBV6-5, with 9 bases matching TRBD1. The V gene's germline CDR1 is MNHEY and CDR2 SVGAGI. This CDR3 is built from 15 residues. With 5 bases clipped from V and 2 bases from J, the junction kept 4 bases outside the gene matches. The CDR3: CASSPDRGTYNEQFF. The CDR3 bases are TGTGCCAGCAGTCCCGACAGGGGGACCTACAATGAGCAGTTCTTC.

This clone showed up just a few times. The chain combines TRBV2 with TRBJ2-3; 9 bases match TRBD1. With V trimmed by 5 bases and J by 0 bases, 6 bases remained unmatched. The V gene's germline CDR1 is SNHLY and CDR2 FYNNEI. CDR3 size: 16 residues. The CDR3, as DNA: TGTGCCAGCAGTTCACAGGGGGCACCCAGCACAGATACGCAGTATTTT. This codes for CASSSQGAPSTDTQYF.